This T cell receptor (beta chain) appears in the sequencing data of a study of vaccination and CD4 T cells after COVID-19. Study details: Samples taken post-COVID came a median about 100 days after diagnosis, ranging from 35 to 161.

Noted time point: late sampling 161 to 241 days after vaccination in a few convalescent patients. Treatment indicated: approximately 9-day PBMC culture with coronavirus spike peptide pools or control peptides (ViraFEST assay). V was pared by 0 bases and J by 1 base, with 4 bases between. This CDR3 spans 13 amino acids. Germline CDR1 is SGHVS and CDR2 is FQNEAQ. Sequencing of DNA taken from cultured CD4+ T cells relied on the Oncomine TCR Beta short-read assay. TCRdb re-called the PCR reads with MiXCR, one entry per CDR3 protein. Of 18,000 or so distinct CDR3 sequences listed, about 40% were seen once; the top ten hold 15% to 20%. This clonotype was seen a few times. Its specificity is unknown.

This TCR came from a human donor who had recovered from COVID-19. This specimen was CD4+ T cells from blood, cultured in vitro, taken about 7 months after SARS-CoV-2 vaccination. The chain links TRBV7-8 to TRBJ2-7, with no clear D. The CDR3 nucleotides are TGTGCCAGCAGCTTAGCTGGTTCCTACGAGCAGTACTTC. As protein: CASSLAGSYEQYF.